Included here is one T cell receptor beta chain sequence, with context. This record belongs to a study of T cells after yellow fever vaccination. TCRdb re-called the 5' RACE reads through MiXCR, storing one row per CDR3 protein. This table holds more than 300,000 distinct CDR3 sequences, around a tenth found once. The CDR3 runs 14 residues. The germline gives CDR1 KGHSH, CDR2 LQKENI. J was trimmed by 3 bases and V by 6 bases; bases with no gene match: 7. The V and J genes are TRBV18 and TRBJ2-7, with 8 positions matching TRBD2. The sample here was CD4+ T cells sorted from PBMCs, taken 45 days after the yellow fever booster vaccination. The TCR comes from a man between 18 and 35 years old who received the YFV17D yellow fever vaccine. DNA of the CDR3: TGTGCCAGCTCCTCGGGACTAGAGAACTACGAGCAGTACTTC. Protein sequence: CASSSGLENYEQYF.